The 18 T cell receptor beta chains presented below share a single source sample, sequenced in a study of T-cell reconstitution after alpha-beta-depleted transplantation in children. Preparing the TCRbeta library involved the use of unique molecular identifiers. TCRdb processed the PCR reads anew with MiXCR; each CDR3 protein has one entry. Altogether approximately 390,000 distinct CDR3 sequences are present, around 9.9% being singletons, with the ten largest covering approximately 5%. Sequencing was performed on PBMCs from the stem cell graft donor, taken from the stem cell graft. The receptors were gathered from a human donor who donated a stem cell graft to a child with acute myeloid leukemia.

This chain joins TRBV4-1 and TRBJ2-3, with D maybe TRBD1 (5 bases). This CDR3 is built from 14 residues. Trimming stripped 0 bases from V and 5 bases from J, with 9 bases between. Germline V CDR1 and CDR2: MGHRA, YSYEKL. The CDR3 nucleotides read TGCGCCAGCAGCCAAGATGGGGCTTTAGATACGCAGTATTTT. Its protein product is CASSQDGALDTQYF.

This clonotype occurred a few times. The chain employs TRBV3-1 and TRBJ2-7; 9 positions match TRBD1. V dropped 4 bases and J dropped 6; count of bases not matched to a gene: 7. From germline, CDR1 is LGHDT and CDR2 YNNKEL (reference sequence). The CDR3 length is 14 residues. DNA for the CDR3: TGTGCCAGCAGCCCTGGACAGGGGCTAGGCGAGCAGTACGTC. This translates into CASSPGQGLGEQYV.

This clonotype was seen more than once but under ten times. The genes are TRBV5-1 and TRBJ1-1, with D perhaps matching TRBD1 (6 bases). The V and J ends lost 1 base and 4 bases respectively, with 11 bases between them. The CDR3 spans 14 residues. The V gene's germline CDR1 is SGHRS and CDR2 YFSETQ. CDR3: CASSLLQGGTEAFF. The CDR3 coding sequence is TGCGCCAGCAGCTTGTTACAGGGCGGCACTGAAGCTTTCTTT.

In DNA form, the CDR3 reads TGTGCCAGCAGCTTAGGTCGGCCCAGCTCCTACAATGAGCAGTTCTTC. Its translation: CASSLGRPSSYNEQFF. The chain uses TRBV5-4 and TRBJ2-1; no firm D call. V lost 2 bases and J 0 bases, leaving 12 bases between the germline ends. CDR1 and CDR2 (germline): SGHNT, YYREEE (reference sequence). CDR3 length equals 16 residues.

This clonotype was detected ten times or more. This chain joins TRBV5-1 and TRBJ2-3, with 11 nucleotides matching TRBD2. The length of the CDR3 is 20 residues. After removal of 0 bases from V and 0 bases from J, the junction contained 12 bases not matched to a gene. Germline-derived CDR1 and CDR2 are SGHRS and YFSETQ. CDR3 in amino acids: CASSLAERLAGLTSTDTQYF. The CDR3 DNA reads as TGCGCCAGCAGCTTGGCCGAGCGACTAGCGGGACTCACTAGCACAGATACGCAGTATTTT.

The chain combines TRBV15 with TRBJ2-3, with 9 bases identical to TRBD2. This CDR3 comprises 14 residues. The J segment lost 5 bases and the V segment lost 6 bases, leaving 6 bases of the junction unmatched. Germline assignment: CDR1 LNHNV and CDR2 YYDKDF (reference sequence). The CDR3 loop is CATRERGVGDTQYF. CDR3 bases: TGTGCCACCAGGGAGCGGGGGGTTGGAGATACGCAGTATTTT.

CDR3 coding DNA: TGTGCCAGCACCCTAGGTTACGGGGACTATGGCTACACCTTC. Amino acids: CASTLGYGDYGYTF. The V and J genes are TRBV2 and TRBJ1-2; unclear D gene. This CDR3 region has 14 residues. Per the germline V gene, CDR1 is SNHLY and CDR2 is FYNNEI. V was cut by 7 bases and J by 3 bases, with 15 bases left in between.

The table lists this clonotype with a few counts. The V gene is TRBV5-1, the J gene TRBJ1-1; TRBD1 is a possible D gene (5 bases). Germline values: CDR1 SGHRS, CDR2 YFSETQ. V was shortened by 4 bases and J by 0 bases, with 16 bases between the two germline ends. There are 16 residues in the CDR3. As DNA, the CDR3 is TGCGCCAGCAGCCGAGGGGACGGGATCATGAACACTGAAGCTTTCTTT. Protein: CASSRGDGIMNTEAFF.

This clonotype has only a few counts. The DNA for the CDR3 is TGCGCCAGCAGCCAAGATCACAATCAGCCCCAGCATTTT. Translated, it gives CASSQDHNQPQHF. V usage is TRBV4-3 and J usage is TRBJ1-5; D is ambiguous. In germline, CDR1 is LGHNA, CDR2 YSLEER. The V end was cut by 0 bases, the J end by 3 bases, with 3 bases between. The CDR3 sequence is 13 residues long.

The CDR3 here is CASNQNRDWATDTQYF. The CDR3 region has the DNA TGTGCCAGCAACCAGAACAGGGATTGGGCCACAGATACGCAGTATTTT. The rearrangement joins TRBV5-6 to TRBJ2-3; a weak D match, TRBD1 (6 bases). V was cut by 6 bases and J by 2 bases, with 19 bases left in between. Germline V gene data show CDR1 as SGHDT and CDR2 as YYEEEE. CDR3 length: 16 amino acids.

This clonotype was detected a few times. V and J are TRBV7-2 and TRBJ1-1, with D possibly TRBD1 on 5 matching bases. Germline lookup yields CDR1 SGHTA and CDR2 FQGNSA. The germline V and J ends were trimmed by 3 bases and 5 bases, with 13 bases remaining between them. This CDR3 region has 14 residues. DNA for the CDR3: TGTGCCAGCAGCTTGACAGCGGGGGGGACTGAAGCTTTCTTT. Translating gives CASSLTAGGTEAFF.

This clonotype was detected many times. The rearrangement joins TRBV29-1 to TRBJ2-5; 11 bases map to TRBD2. V lost 6 bases, J lost 5 bases, and 5 bases stayed unmatched. This CDR3 comprises 13 residues. Germline lookup yields CDR1 SQVTM and CDR2 ANQGSEA. CDR3 DNA: TGCAGCGTCCGACTAGCGGGGATGGAGACCCAGTACTTC. As protein: CSVRLAGMETQYF.

This clonotype turned up a few times. The chain carries TRBV29-1 and TRBJ2-2, with TRBD2 matching 9 bases. Germline loops: CDR1 SQVTM, CDR2 ANQGSEA. J gave up 2 bases and V 5 bases, and 21 bases lay outside the gene matches. The CDR3 has 20 residues. The CDR3 region has the DNA TGCAGCGTTACGAGCCGCCTCTGGTCCAGCGGGGGGTATAACACCGGGGAGCTGTTTTTT. It translates to CSVTSRLWSSGGYNTGELFF.

This clonotype was seen at least ten times. V is TRBV29-1 and J is TRBJ2-1, with 7 bases matching TRBD1. Germline values: CDR1 SQVTM, CDR2 ANQGSEA. The junction had 4 bases not matched to a gene; V was cut back by 3 bases and J by 2 bases. The length of the CDR3 is 14 residues. The CDR3: CSVDRQGTYNEQFF. In nucleotides, the CDR3 is TGCAGCGTTGATCGACAGGGTACCTACAATGAGCAGTTCTTC.

This clonotype occurred many times. This rearrangement joins TRBV20-1 to TRBJ1-1; no clear D gene. CDR3 size: 12 residues. Deletions cut 2 bases from V and 2 bases from J, with 6 bases between. The germline gives CDR1 DFQATT, CDR2 SNEGSKA (reference sequence). This chain's CDR3 is CSARQPNTEAFF. The CDR3 DNA sequence: TGCAGTGCTAGACAGCCTAACACTGAAGCTTTCTTT.

In this sample, this clonotype turned up a few times. The CDR3 coding sequence is TGCAGCGTTGCACGGTCAAGTGTCGGGGAGCTGTTTTTT. This encodes CSVARSSVGELFF. The chain couples TRBV29-1 to TRBJ2-2; no firm D call. V dropped 4 bases and J dropped 7 bases, with 13 bases sitting between them. The CDR3 totals 13 residues. Germline V lookup: CDR1 SQVTM, CDR2 ANQGSEA.

In its sample, this clonotype was seen many times. The V call is TRBV13, the J call TRBJ2-3; TRBD2 is a possible D gene (5 bases). The germline V gene encodes CDR1 PRHDT and CDR2 FYEKMQ (reference sequence). Trimming took 1 base from V and 8 from J, leaving 7 bases between them. This CDR3 is built from 12 residues. The CDR3 here is CASSLDRGTQYF. The DNA for the CDR3 is TGTGCCAGCAGCTTAGATCGGGGTACGCAGTATTTT.

At least ten counts were recorded for this clonotype. The chain has TRBV25-1 and TRBJ2-7; D unclear. Trimming removed 1 base at V and 7 bases at J, with 5 bases between. The CDR3 loop spans 11 amino acids. Germline loops: CDR1 MGHDK, CDR2 SYGVNS. CDR3 bases: TGTGCCAGCAGTGAATTGTGGGAGCAGTACTTC. The encoded protein is CASSELWEQYF.